These 3 T cell receptor beta chains came from one sample sequenced in a study of shared clonotypes between healthy human individuals. Assay: immunoSEQ multiplex PCR; the TCRdb copy retains only in-frame clones and omits some. The sample gives some 530,000 clones, more than 65% of which show up once; 12% is in the top ten. Material: PBMCs. The receptors shown here come from a middle-aged woman in good health. Some clones in this sample may be carry-over from other donors' samples.

This clone was seen more than once but under ten times. The chain joins TRBV28 to TRBJ2-7, with 7 positions matching TRBD2. J gave up 4 bases and V 2 bases, and 5 bases lay outside the gene matches. The CDR3 is made up of 14 amino acids. Looked up from germline, CDR1 is MDHEN and CDR2 is SYDVKM. The CDR3 reads CASSLAGATYEQYF. Written as DNA, the CDR3 is TGTGCCAGCAGTTTAGCGGGAGCAACGTACGAGCAGTACTTC.

This chain joins TRBV30 and TRBJ1-5, with D tentatively TRBD1 (5 bases). Trimming stripped 4 bases from V and 10 bases from J, with 14 bases between. Per germline, CDR1 GTSNPN and CDR2 SVGIG (reference sequence). The length of the CDR3 is 12 residues. The CDR3 nucleotides are TGTGCCTGGAATCCGGGTGGGGGTCCCCAGCATTTT. It codes for CAWNPGGGPQHF.

The chain has TRBV7-3 and TRBJ2-5; the match to TRBD2 covers 9 bases. V gave up 4 bases and J gave up 2 bases; unmatched junction bases: 8. Per germline, CDR1 SGHTA and CDR2 FQGTGA. CDR3 length: 16 amino acids. CDR3 sequence (DNA): TGTGCCAGCAGCTCATCGACTAGCGGACCACAAGAGACCCAGTACTTC. It yields the protein CASSSSTSGPQETQYF.